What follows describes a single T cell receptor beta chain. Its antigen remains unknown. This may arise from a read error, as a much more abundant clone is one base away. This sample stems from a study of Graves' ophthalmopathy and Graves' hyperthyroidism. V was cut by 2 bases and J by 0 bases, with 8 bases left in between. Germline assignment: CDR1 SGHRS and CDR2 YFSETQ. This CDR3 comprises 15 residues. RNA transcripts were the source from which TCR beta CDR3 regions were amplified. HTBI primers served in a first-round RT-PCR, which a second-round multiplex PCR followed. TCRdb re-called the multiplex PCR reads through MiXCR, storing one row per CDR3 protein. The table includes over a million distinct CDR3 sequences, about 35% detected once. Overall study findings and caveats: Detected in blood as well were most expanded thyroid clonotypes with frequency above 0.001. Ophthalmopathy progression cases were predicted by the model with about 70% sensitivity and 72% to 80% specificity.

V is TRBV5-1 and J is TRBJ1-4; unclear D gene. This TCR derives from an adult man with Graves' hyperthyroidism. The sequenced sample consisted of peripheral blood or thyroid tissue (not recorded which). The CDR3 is CASSFQSPTNEKLFF. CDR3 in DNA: TGCGCCAGCAGCTTCCAGAGCCCAACTAATGAAAAACTGTTTTTT.